The present T cell receptor beta chain was sequenced within a study of early T cells in non-severe SARS-CoV-2 infection (dated by TCRdb to about 2021). Regarding the study in general: TCR sequencing used bulk RNA from unsorted whole blood, so alpha and beta chains could not be paired.

The investigation overall reported the following: Matching against VDJdb was skewed toward anti-spike CD8 responses, likely underestimated virus-specific expansions, and missed private and CD4 specificities.

Libraries were built with 5' RACE. Sequencer: NextSeq 500. In the TCR library protocol, unique molecular identifiers were attached to individual cDNA molecules to correct for PCR bias and sequencing error. TCR alpha and beta chains were both sequenced, and the abundances of alpha and beta sequences in each sample were closely correlated with each other. Per the source publication's procedure: Decombinator V4 was used to annotate the V gene, J gene and CDR3 of the TCR sequences. TCRs were defined as expanded if a significant change between any two time points was detected under a Poisson model with p below 0.0001. TCR abundances were normalised to the total number of TCRs sequenced per sample and were expressed as counts per million. TRAV1-2 paired with TRAJ12, TRAJ20 or TRAJ33 defined MAIT TCRs, while TRAV10 paired with TRAJ18 defined iNKT TCRs. VDJdb, accessed on 1 November 2021, was searched for TCRs annotated for CMV, EBV and SARS-CoV-2, and TCRs annotated for more than one antigen were excluded. In-frame beta chains were kept once TCRdb had trimmed the public reads at Q25 with fastp and called clones with MiXCR. Each entry is one CDR3 protein sequence, shown with its most common DNA and genes. The V and J calls here are based on TCRdb, not the publication. The sample table contains 85,000 to 95,000 distinct CDR3 sequences; only one count was recorded for roughly 14% of them. Approximately 0.5% of the sample comes from the top ten.

A remark on this clonotype: Its binding antigen is unknown. Base quality data are lacking; no much larger clone is found one base away.

This was a case-control study nested in a cohort of healthcare workers in London, UK, who had nasopharyngeal swab PCR tests and blood samples taken every week. Healthcare workers were recruited during the week of the UK lockdown, between 23 and 31 March 2020, and followed weekly for up to about 15 weeks. V was cut back by 0 bases and J by 2 bases, leaving a gap of 10 bases between them. The CDR3 runs 14 residues from the cysteine to the phenylalanine. Only CDR3 DNA is held: 42 bases, read in frame from base 1. The germline V gene (reference sequence) yields DFQATT for CDR1 and SNEGSKA for CDR2. This TCR was sampled from an adult who was a healthcare worker with PCR-confirmed SARS-CoV-2 infection or an uninfected control (not recorded which). The specimen was whole blood. Here the chain combines TRBV20-1 and TRBJ1-1; the D gene lacks a confident call. CDR3 protein: CSAREGGGNTEAFF. The sequenced DNA: TGCAGTGCTAGAGAAGGCGGCGGAAACACTGAAGCTTTCTTT.